Listed below are T cell receptor beta chains from one sample, sequenced in a study of blood T cells in healthy people across ages. One entry per CDR3 protein results from TCRdb running MiXCR on the 5' RACE reads. The sample shows around 1,500,000 distinct CDR3 sequences, 42% of them seen only once. Sequencing was carried out using blood. The receptors here all came from a young woman in good health. CDR3s include the opening cysteine and the closing phenylalanine or tryptophan. The order of the fields is V gene, D gene, J gene, clone size, CDR3 DNA, CDR3 protein. D genes are given only for firm matches. Clone size is given for some rows only: seen once, a few or many times, or a class if the clone is expanded.

TRBV28	NA	TRBJ1-2	NA	TGTGCCAGCAGTTCGACAGGTACCGTTGGCTACACCTTC	CASSSTGTVGYTF
TRBV12-3/TRBV12-4	NA	TRBJ2-1	NA	TGTGCCAGCAAAAGGGGGACCTTCTCCTACAATGAGCAGTTCTTC	CASKRGTFSYNEQFF
TRBV5-5	TRBD1	TRBJ1-5	few	TGTGCCAGCAGCTTAGGGCAGGGGGGAGGCAATCAGCCCCAGCATTTT	CASSLGQGGGNQPQHF
TRBV20-1	TRBD2	TRBJ2-7	few	TGCAGTGCCTGGACTAGGGTAGACAATGAGCAGTACTTC	CSAWTRVDNEQYF
TRBV25-1	NA	TRBJ2-1	few	TGTGCCAGCAGTGAGCAGGGATTTGTGCAGTTCTTC	CASSEQGFVQFF
TRBV2	TRBD2	TRBJ2-7	NA	TGTGCCAGCAGTGCCTCCCCCGGGACTAGCGGGAAAAAGCAGTACTTC	CASSASPGTSGKKQYF
TRBV20-1	NA	TRBJ1-2	few	TGCAGTGCCGTAGGGGGGCGCGAAGGCTACACCTTC	CSAVGGREGYTF
TRBV4-2	TRBD1	TRBJ1-2	few	TGTGCCAGCAGCCAAGATTCCCCGACAGGGCGGGACTATGGCTACACCTTC	CASSQDSPTGRDYGYTF
TRBV12-3/TRBV12-4	NA	TRBJ1-1	NA	TGTGCCAGCAGTTTAAGCGGAACAGGGTTATTCGCTGAAGCTTTCTTT	CASSLSGTGLFAEAFF
TRBV27	NA	TRBJ2-5	NA	TGTGCCAGCAGTTGGTCAGGACAGTACCAAGAGACCCAGTACTTC	CASSWSGQYQETQYF
TRBV4-1	TRBD2	TRBJ2-7	few	TGCGCCAGCAGCCAAGTGGGGGGGGTTCACGAGCAGTACTTC	CASSQVGGVHEQYF
TRBV6-4	NA	TRBJ2-3	NA	TGTGCCAGCAGTGCGAGGGGGTCGAGCACAGATACGCAGTATTTT	CASSARGSSTDTQYF
TRBV27	NA	TRBJ1-1	NA	TGTGCCAGCAGTTTATCGGTCAGGGCTATGAACACTGAAGCTTTCTTT	CASSLSVRAMNTEAFF
TRBV20-1	NA	TRBJ2-1	NA	TGCAGTGCTAGTTTCTTCGGACCCCTACTCCCCTACAATGAGCAGTTCTTC	CSASFFGPLLPYNEQFF
TRBV6-6	TRBD1	TRBJ2-2	NA	TGTGCCAGCCTAACAGGGGATGTCCTTAACGGGGAGCTGTTTTTT	CASLTGDVLNGELFF
TRBV5-6	NA	TRBJ1-5	NA	TGTGCCAGCAGCGAGGGGATCAATCAGCCCCAGCATTTT	CASSEGINQPQHF
TRBV27	NA	TRBJ1-2	few	TGTGCCAGCAGTTCTAGGGAGGGTACTTCTTGGGGCTATGGCTACACCTTC	CASSSREGTSWGYGYTF
TRBV2	TRBD1	TRBJ1-5	NA	TGTGCCAGCAGGCCGACAGGGGGCGCGTATCAGCCCCAGCATTTT	CASRPTGGAYQPQHF
TRBV6-5	TRBD1	TRBJ1-1	NA	TGTGCCAGCAGTTACCACAGGGGCGAGAAGAACACTGAAGCTTTCTTT	CASSYHRGEKNTEAFF
TRBV11-2	NA	TRBJ2-7	NA	TGTGCCAGCAGCCCGACCGGGACCTCGGTGGCCGAGCAGTACTTC	CASSPTGTSVAEQYF
TRBV12-3/TRBV12-4	TRBD2	TRBJ2-7	NA	TGTGCCAGAAGTTTAGGGACTAGCGGGGCCGAGCAGTACTTC	CARSLGTSGAEQYF
TRBV20-1	TRBD2	TRBJ2-5	NA	TGCAGTGCTATCGGACTAGCGGTTTACAATGAGCAGTACTTC	CSAIGLAVYNEQYF
TRBV20-1	NA	TRBJ2-7	NA	TGCAGTGCTAGAGAAGGGGGAGGCTACGAGCAGTACTTC	CSAREGGGYEQYF
TRBV7-9	NA	TRBJ2-1	NA	TGTGCCAGCAGCCCTCTGGGGGACTCCTACAATGAGCAGTTCTTC	CASSPLGDSYNEQFF
TRBV27	NA	TRBJ1-2	NA	TGTGCCAGCAGTTTATCGAAGGCAGTGACGAACTATGGCTACACCTTC	CASSLSKAVTNYGYTF
TRBV7-2	TRBD2	TRBJ2-7	few	TGTGCCAGCAGCTCTAGCGGGAGTGGGGCGCAGTACTTC	CASSSSGSGAQYF
TRBV2	NA	TRBJ2-1	NA	TGTGCCAGCAGTGAAGAAGGGTCCTCCTACAATGAGCAGTTCTTC	CASSEEGSSYNEQFF
TRBV20-1	NA	TRBJ2-7	NA	TGCAGTGCTAGCGTCGGTTACGAGCAGTACTTC	CSASVGYEQYF
TRBV11-2	NA	TRBJ1-6	NA	TGTGCCAGCAGCTTAAGGCTCCCCGGGGGGCGAGGTGGTAGTTCACCCCTCCACTTT	CASSLRLPGGRGGSSPLHF
TRBV2	TRBD2	TRBJ2-7	few	TGTGCCAGCAAGAGGACTAGCATCTACGAGCAGTACTTC	CASKRTSIYEQYF
TRBV20-1	NA	TRBJ2-7	few	TGCAGTGCTAGAAGAACGGGGGGCTCCTCCTACGAGCAGTACTTC	CSARRTGGSSYEQYF